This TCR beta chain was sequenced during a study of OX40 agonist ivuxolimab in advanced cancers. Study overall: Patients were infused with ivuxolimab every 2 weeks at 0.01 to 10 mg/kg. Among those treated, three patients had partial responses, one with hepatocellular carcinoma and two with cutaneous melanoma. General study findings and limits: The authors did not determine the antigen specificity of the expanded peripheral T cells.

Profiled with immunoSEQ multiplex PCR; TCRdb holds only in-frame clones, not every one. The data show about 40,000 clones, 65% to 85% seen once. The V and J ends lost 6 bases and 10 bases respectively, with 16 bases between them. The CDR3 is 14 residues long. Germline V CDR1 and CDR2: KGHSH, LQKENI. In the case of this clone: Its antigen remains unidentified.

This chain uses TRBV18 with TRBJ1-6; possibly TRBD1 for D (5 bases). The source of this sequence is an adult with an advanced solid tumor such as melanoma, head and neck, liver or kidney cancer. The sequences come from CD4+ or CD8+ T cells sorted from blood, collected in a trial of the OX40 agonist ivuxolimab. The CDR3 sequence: CASSPAQAGSPLHF. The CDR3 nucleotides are TGTGCCAGCTCCCCGGCACAGGCTGGATCACCCCTCCACTTT.